The clone carrying this T cell receptor beta chain occurred a few times. Its specificity is not known. V lost 6 bases and J lost 8, with 17 bases in between. The V gene's germline CDR1 is MGHDK and CDR2 SYGVNS. The CDR3 length is 14 residues. These data originate in a study of vaccination effects on CD4 cells after COVID-19. General study findings and limits: Marked clonal contraction of both clone types appeared late after vaccination.

Some clones are missing from TCRdb's copy, which holds only in-frame ones; the method was immunoSEQ multiplex PCR. The sample includes some 14,000 clones, over 65% of them seen just once. Using viral peptide pools, the ViraFEST assay grew out antigen-specific CD4+ T cells prior to sequencing. CD4+ T cells were isolated after around 9 days of culture. The researchers cultured 1.9 million or so PBMC per well with roughly 11 IU/ml IL-2 and approximately 9.9 ug/ml peptides. The source of this sequence is a human donor who received a COVID-19 vaccine. The sequences come from CD4+ T cells from PBMCs cultured with HCoV-229E spike peptides, collected before COVID-19 vaccination. The chain recombines TRBV25-1 with TRBJ2-1, with D perhaps TRBD1 (5 bases). CDR3: CASSIPGQGDEQFF. As DNA, the CDR3 is TGTGCCAGCAGCATTCCGGGCCAGGGTGATGAGCAGTTCTTC.